The 16 T cell receptor beta chains below were found in one sample sequenced in a study of CD8+CD57+ T cells in acquired aplastic anemia. For CDR3 and TCR beta VDJ profiling, genomic DNA was the template used. TCRdb ran MiXCR on the reads and lists one entry per CDR3 protein. The table has more than 100,000 distinct CDR3 sequences, about 40% seen once. Sequencing input: sorted CD4+, CD8+, or CD8+CD57+ T cells (not recorded which) from PBMCs. These receptor sequences come from a human donor in good health, serving as a control.

The chain recombines TRBV20-1 with TRBJ2-7; 9 bases agree with TRBD2. V lost 1 base, J lost 1 base, and 8 bases stayed unmatched. This CDR3 is 16 amino acids long. Germline CDR1 reads DFQATT; CDR2 reads SNEGSKA (reference sequence). In DNA form, the CDR3 reads TGCAGTGCTAGAGCCTCGCGGGGGGGGTTTTCCTACGAGCAGTACTTC. Translating gives CSARASRGGFSYEQYF.

This clonotype was observed a handful of times. The gene calls are TRBV2 and TRBJ2-7; D may be TRBD1 or TRBD2 (5 bases each). The germline V and J ends were trimmed by 6 bases and 4 bases, with 19 bases remaining between them. CDR1 is SNHLY, CDR2 FYNNEI, per germline. The CDR3 has 15 residues. DNA for the CDR3: TGTGCCAGCAGCACCGTTTGGGGGAAACAGTACGAGCAGTACTTC. This sequence encodes CASSTVWGKQYEQYF.

This clonotype was observed many times. The CDR3 is CASSEQGATDTQYF. CDR3 DNA: TGTGCCAGCAGTGAACAGGGGGCCACAGATACGCAGTATTTT. This chain links TRBV2 with TRBJ2-3; 8 positions agree with TRBD1. The CDR3 consists of 14 residues. Germline V lookup: CDR1 SNHLY, CDR2 FYNNEI. The trim removed 2 bases at V and 2 bases at J, leaving 0 bases unmatched.

This clonotype showed up just a few times. The chain joins TRBV6-5 to TRBJ2-6, with 7 bases identical to TRBD2. The CDR3 consists of 17 residues. J gave up 1 base and V 4 bases, and 7 bases lay outside the gene matches. From germline, CDR1 is MNHEY and CDR2 SVGAGI. CDR3 sequence: CASSSVPGGSGANVLTF. CDR3 bases: TGTGCCAGCAGTTCAGTACCGGGAGGTTCTGGGGCCAACGTCCTGACTTTC.

At least ten counts were recorded for this clonotype. The chain carries TRBV19 and TRBJ2-1, with 15 bases identical to TRBD2. The CDR3 extends over 18 amino acids. V trimming: 0 bases; J trimming: 9 bases; junction bases outside the gene matches: 9. Looked up from germline, CDR1 is LNHDA and CDR2 is SQIVND (reference sequence). The CDR3 loop is CASSIEAPGLAGGGEQFF. Written as DNA, the CDR3 is TGTGCCAGTAGTATAGAGGCCCCGGGACTAGCGGGAGGAGGTGAGCAGTTCTTC.

About this clonotype: A much bigger clone sits one base away, suggesting this may be a read error. The chain joins TRBV5-1 to TRBJ1-3, with D unresolved. Germline V CDR1 and CDR2: SGHRS, YFSETQ. The CDR3 extends over 14 amino acids. The chain's CDR3 is CASSLARDGSTIYF. For the CDR3, the DNA is TGCGCCAGCAGCTTGGCAAGGGATGGAAGCACCATATATTTT.

This clonotype was picked up a small number of times. A read error may explain this, as a much larger clone is one base away. The CDR3 sequence is CASSVTGQFTDTRYF. As DNA, the CDR3 is TGCGCCAGCAGCGTAACGGGACAGTTCACAGATACGCGGTATTTT. The rearrangement uses TRBV5-1 and TRBJ2-3, with 7 bases that match TRBD1. The CDR3 totals 15 residues. Germline V gives CDR1 SGHRS, CDR2 YFSETQ.

V usage is TRBV10-3 and J usage is TRBJ2-7, with D maybe TRBD2 (5 bases). With 0 bases removed from V and 2 bases from J, the gap between germline ends came to 8 bases. CDR1 ENHRY and CDR2 SYGVKD come from the germline V gene. CDR3 length: 14 amino acids. The CDR3 DNA reads as TGTGCCATCAGTGAGTCAACAGCGGCCTACGAGCAGTACTTC. This gives the protein CAISESTAAYEQYF.

This clonotype came up a few times. This chain connects TRBV29-1 to TRBJ2-7; D perhaps matches TRBD2 (8 bases). From germline, CDR1 is SQVTM and CDR2 ANQGSEA. CDR3 length: 15 amino acids. V dropped 3 bases and J dropped 5 bases, with 20 bases sitting between them. Written as DNA, the CDR3 is TGCAGCGTTGAGGTTAGCGGGAAGACAGGGAACGAGCAGTACTTC. Protein product: CSVEVSGKTGNEQYF.

This chain links TRBV24-1 with TRBJ2-1; 9 nucleotides align to TRBD2. The CDR3 loop spans 15 amino acids. Trimming took 4 bases from V and 9 from J; bases not matched to a gene: 9. Germline V gene data show CDR1 as KGHDR and CDR2 as SFDVKD. The CDR3 protein is CATSEAGTSKFEQFF. In DNA, the CDR3 is TGTGCCACCAGTGAGGCCGGGACTAGCAAGTTTGAGCAGTTCTTC.

This chain joins TRBV29-1 and TRBJ2-7; 10 bases match TRBD2. CDR1 and CDR2 (germline): SQVTM, ANQGSEA. The J segment lost 4 bases and the V segment lost 0 bases, leaving 9 bases of the junction unmatched. CDR3 length: 16 amino acids. The CDR3 bases are TGCAGCGTTGAAGAGGTACTAGCGGGAACGGGTTACGAGCAGTACTTC. The encoded protein is CSVEEVLAGTGYEQYF.

The chain has TRBV29-1 and TRBJ2-1; no reliable D call. Germline V CDR1 and CDR2: SQVTM, ANQGSEA. This CDR3 contains 15 residues. Trimming took off 4 bases at V and 5 bases at J, with 18 bases between the two ends. The CDR3 sequence is CSVVPTNRQDNEQFF. Here the CDR3 DNA reads TGCAGCGTTGTACCCACTAACCGCCAAGACAATGAGCAGTTCTTC.

This chain joins TRBV12-3 or TRBV12-4 and TRBJ1-1; TRBD1 is a possible D gene (5 bases). The CDR3 loop spans 14 amino acids. The ends were cut back, 3 bases at V and 0 bases at J, with 8 bases in the middle. The CDR3 DNA follows: TGTGCCAGCAGTTTCGACAGTATGAACACTGAAGCTTTCTTT. It translates to CASSFDSMNTEAFF.

Many counts were recorded for this clonotype. The rearrangement joins TRBV3-1 to TRBJ2-3; 8 nucleotides match TRBD1. Germline V gene data show CDR1 as LGHDT and CDR2 as YNNKEL (reference sequence). With V trimmed by 0 bases and J by 11 bases, 4 bases remained unmatched. This CDR3 is built from 13 residues. The CDR3 bases are TGTGCCAGCAGCCAAGATTCCGGGACAGGGCAGTATTTT. It is translated as CASSQDSGTGQYF.

In its sample, this clonotype was seen many times. The rearrangement uses TRBV5-1 and TRBJ1-1; 7 bases are shared with TRBD1. Trimming cost V 5 bases and J 3 bases; bases outside gene matches: 4. Germline V CDR1 and CDR2: SGHRS, YFSETQ. This CDR3 contains 13 residues. DNA of the CDR3: TGCGCCAGCAGACAGGGGACATACACTGAAGCTTTCTTT. Protein sequence: CASRQGTYTEAFF.

Worth noting for this clonotype: A much larger clonotype is one base distant, so this may be a read error. CDR3: CASRLGGQYEQYF. The CDR3 coding sequence is TGTGCCAGCAGGTTAGGGGGACAATACGAGCAGTACTTC. The genes are TRBV12-3 or TRBV12-4 and TRBJ2-7; a possible D gene is TRBD1 (6 bases). The CDR3 has 13 amino acids.